These 2 T cell receptor beta chains were sequenced from one sample in a study of control samples from healthy donors and cancer patients. Assay: immunoSEQ multiplex PCR; the TCRdb copy retains only in-frame clones and omits some. The repertoire holds about 180,000 clones, with roughly 92% as singletons. The sample comprised blood. Receptors originate from a woman aged 18 to 35 in good health.

This clone was found once. J is TRBJ1-4 and V is TRBV7-9, with D uncertain. V was trimmed by 2 bases and J by 6 bases, leaving 10 bases between them. The CDR3 loop spans 14 amino acids. CDR1 and CDR2 from the germline V gene are SEHNR and FQNEAQ (reference sequence). This chain's CDR3 is CASSLYLVDEKLFF. CDR3 DNA: TGTGCCAGCAGCTTATATCTGGTGGATGAAAAACTGTTTTTT. Variable domain in full (rest from reference TRBV7-9 and TRBJ1-4): DTGVSQNPRHKITKRGQNVTFRCDPISEHNRLYWYRQTLGQGPEFLTYFQNEAQLEKSRLLSDRFSAERPKGSFSTLEIQRTEQGDSAMYLCASSLYLVDEKLFFGSGTQLSVL.

V and J are TRBV7-9 and TRBJ1-2; the D gene is possibly TRBD1 (5 bases). The CDR3 has 14 amino acids. V lost 10 bases and J 8 bases, leaving 23 bases between the germline ends. Germline V gene lookup returns CDR1 SEHNR and CDR2 FQNEAQ (reference sequence). This CDR3 is CATTVQIRVEGYTF. The CDR3 DNA reads as TGTGCCACCACGGTCCAAATCAGGGTTGAGGGCTACACCTTC.